A selection of T cell receptor beta chains follows, all from one sample in a study of CD8 T cell repertoires and HIV-1 epitope variants. Generated by immunoSEQ multiplex PCR, the TCRdb table keeps only in-frame clones and is missing some. The data hold some 87,000 clones, with more than 65% observed a single time. Sequencing input: uncultured baseline CD8+ T cells from peripheral blood mononuclear cells (PBMCs). The receptors were sampled from a male donor with HIV. The CDR3 runs from the conserved cysteine through the conserved F or W. A D gene is named only where the DNA matches it firmly. The size of a clone is reported for some rows only, either as once, few or many, or as a class for expanded clones.

v_gene	abundance	j_gene	d_gene	CDR3aa	CDR3nt
TRBV27	once	TRBJ1-1	-	CASSTRTANTEAFF	TGTGCCAGCAGTACCAGAACAGCAAACACTGAAGCTTTCTTT
TRBV9	-	TRBJ1-4	TRBD1	CASSVAKDRPPSFHEKLFF	TGTGCCAGCAGCGTAGCAAAGGACAGGCCGCCCTCCTTCCATGAAAAACTGTTTTTT
TRBV29-1	-	TRBJ1-1	-	CSAGTTRLRNTEAFF	TGCAGCGCTGGGACGACCCGGCTGAGGAACACTGAAGCTTTCTTT
TRBV7-9	-	TRBJ2-7	-	CASSLDRVSYEQYF	TGTGCCAGCAGCTTAGACAGGGTTTCCTACGAGCAGTACTTC
TRBV5-6	-	TRBJ2-7	-	CASSLAGSAYEQYF	TGTGCCAGCAGCTTGGCCGGCAGCGCCTACGAGCAGTACTTC
TRBV4-1	-	TRBJ2-5	TRBD1	CASSQGGGQVQTQYF	TGCGCCAGCAGCCAAGGAGGGGGACAGGTACAGACCCAGTACTTC
TRBV19	-	TRBJ1-1	-	CASSIVNTEAFF	TGTGCCAGTAGTATCGTGAACACTGAAGCTTTCTTT
TRBV6-1	-	TRBJ1-1	-	CASSVGQMNTEAFF	TGTGCCAGCAGTGTCGGGCAGATGAACACTGAAGCTTTCTTT
TRBV18	-	TRBJ1-5	-	CASSPPTEDQPQHF	TGTGCCAGCTCACCACCGACAGAGGATCAGCCCCAGCATTTT
TRBV9	once	TRBJ2-1	TRBD2	CASSPGLVSYNEQFF	TGTGCCAGCAGCCCCGGACTAGTGAGCTACAATGAGCAGTTCTTC
TRBV18	-	TRBJ2-7	-	CASSPPTLYEQYF	TGTGCCAGCTCACCACCGACTCTTTACGAGCAGTACTTC
TRBV6-1	-	TRBJ1-1	-	CASSDVLGNTEAFF	TGTGCCAGCAGTGATGTCCTGGGGAACACTGAAGCTTTCTTT
TRBV19	-	TRBJ2-5	-	CASSIDKNRVETQYF	TGTGCCAGTAGTATAGATAAAAACAGGGTCGAGACCCAGTACTTC
TRBV9	-	TRBJ1-1	-	CASSVEMDTEAFF	TGTGCCAGCAGCGTAGAAATGGACACTGAAGCTTTCTTT
TRBV30	-	TRBJ2-6	-	CAWSGSAWSGANVLTF	TGTGCCTGGAGTGGCAGCGCCTGGTCTGGGGCCAACGTCCTGACTTTC
TRBV19	-	TRBJ1-2	-	CASRPPAGDYGYTF	TGTGCCAGTAGACCGCCCGCGGGTGACTATGGCTACACCTTC
TRBV19	-	TRBJ1-5	TRBD1	CASRMTGGNQPQHF	TGTGCCAGTAGGATGACAGGGGGCAATCAGCCCCAGCATTTT
TRBV30	-	TRBJ2-1	-	CARGDRENEQFF	TGTGCTAGGGGGGATCGAGAAAATGAGCAGTTCTTC
TRBV28	-	TRBJ2-7	-	CASRSGTYAYEQYF	TGTGCCAGCAGGTCCGGGACTTACGCCTACGAGCAGTACTTC
TRBV5-6	-	TRBJ2-7	TRBD1	CASSRTGPSSYEQYF	TGTGCCAGCAGCCGGACAGGGCCAAGCTCCTACGAGCAGTACTTC
TRBV19	-	TRBJ1-4	-	CASRPGRFATNEKLFF	TGTGCCAGTAGGCCGGGACGGTTCGCAACTAATGAAAAACTGTTTTTT
TRBV6-6	-	TRBJ1-1	-	CASSYGGKNTEAFF	TGTGCCAGCAGTTACGGGGGGAAGAACACTGAAGCTTTCTTT
TRBV11-2	-	TRBJ2-7	-	CASKWEDEQYF	TGTGCCAGCAAATGGGAGGACGAGCAGTACTTC
TRBV7-3	-	TRBJ1-2	-	CASKELTAINYGYTF	TGTGCCAGCAAAGAGCTGACGGCGATAAACTATGGCTACACCTTC
TRBV7-2	-	TRBJ2-2	TRBD2	CASSRGLAGGQTGELFF	TGTGCCAGCAGCAGAGGACTAGCGGGGGGTCAGACCGGGGAGCTGTTTTTT